The sequence of this TCR beta chain was determined in a study of human thymus T cells. This clone was seen only once. Its antigen is unidentified. Germline V gene lookup returns CDR1 SGHTA and CDR2 FQGNSA. V shed 3 bases and J shed 0 bases, with 15 bases lying between them. This CDR3 contains 16 residues. Resected material from corrective heart surgery provided the thymus tissue analysed. Study-level points and caveats: Repertoires sampled from thymus and blood appeared biased in V and J gene usage.

Data came from immunoSEQ multiplex PCR; TCRdb stores just in-frame clones and leaves some out. The repertoire consists of some 120,000 clones, with about 94% occurring once and the leading ten covering 0.024%. Sequencing was carried out using thymus tissue. This receptor was taken from a boy in the first two years of life with a congenital heart defect but otherwise immunologically healthy. The gene calls are TRBV7-2 and TRBJ2-7; TRBD1 or TRBD2 may be the D gene (5 bases each). The CDR3 here is CASSLSGTHHSYEQYF. DNA of the CDR3: TGTGCCAGCAGCTTGTCCGGGACGCACCACTCCTACGAGCAGTACTTC.